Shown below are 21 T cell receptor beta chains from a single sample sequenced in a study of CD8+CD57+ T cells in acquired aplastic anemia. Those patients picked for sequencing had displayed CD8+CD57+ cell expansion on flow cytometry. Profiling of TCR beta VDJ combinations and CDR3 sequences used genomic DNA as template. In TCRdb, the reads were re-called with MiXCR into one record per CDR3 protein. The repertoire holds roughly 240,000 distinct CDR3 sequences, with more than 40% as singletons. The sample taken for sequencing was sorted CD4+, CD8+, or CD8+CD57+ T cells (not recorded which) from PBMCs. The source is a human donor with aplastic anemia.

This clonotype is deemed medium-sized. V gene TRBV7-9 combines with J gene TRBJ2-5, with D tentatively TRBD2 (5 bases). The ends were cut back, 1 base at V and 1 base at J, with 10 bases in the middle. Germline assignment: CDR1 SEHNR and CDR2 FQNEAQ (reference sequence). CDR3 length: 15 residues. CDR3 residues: CASSLGKRTQETQYF. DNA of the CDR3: TGTGCCAGCAGCTTAGGGAAGCGGACCCAAGAGACCCAGTACTTC.

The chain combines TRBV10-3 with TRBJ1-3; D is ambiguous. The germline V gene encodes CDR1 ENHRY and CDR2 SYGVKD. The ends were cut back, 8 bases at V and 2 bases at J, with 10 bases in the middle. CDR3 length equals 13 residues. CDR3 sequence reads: CAIAEITGNTIYF. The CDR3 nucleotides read TGTGCCATCGCAGAAATTACTGGAAACACCATATATTTT.

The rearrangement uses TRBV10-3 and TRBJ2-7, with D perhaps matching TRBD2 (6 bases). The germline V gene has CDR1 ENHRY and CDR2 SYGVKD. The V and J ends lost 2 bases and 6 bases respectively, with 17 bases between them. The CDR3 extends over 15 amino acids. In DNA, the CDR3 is TGTGCCATCAGTGAGCAAACGGAGGGAGAGAGCGAGCAGTACTTC. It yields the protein CAISEQTEGESEQYF.

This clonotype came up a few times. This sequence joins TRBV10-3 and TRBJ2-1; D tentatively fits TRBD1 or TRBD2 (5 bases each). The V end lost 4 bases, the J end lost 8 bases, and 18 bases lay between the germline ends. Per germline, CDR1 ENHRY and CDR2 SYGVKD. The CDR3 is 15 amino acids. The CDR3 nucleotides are TGTGCCATCAGTGGTTGGGGACCCGGGTCTGATGAGCAGTTCTTC. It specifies CAISGWGPGSDEQFF.

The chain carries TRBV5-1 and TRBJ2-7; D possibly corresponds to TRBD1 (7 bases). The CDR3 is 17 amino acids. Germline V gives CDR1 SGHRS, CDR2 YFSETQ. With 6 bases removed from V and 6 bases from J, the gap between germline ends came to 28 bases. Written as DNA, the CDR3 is TGCGCCAGCACTCTCTCAGGTGGAGGGGGCGAGCAGGGCGAGCAGTACTTC. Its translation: CASTLSGGGGEQGEQYF. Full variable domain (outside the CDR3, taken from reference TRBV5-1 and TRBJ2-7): KAGVTQTPRYLIKTRGQQVTLSCSPISGHRSVSWYQQTPGQGLQFLFEYFSETQRNKGNFPGRFSGRQFSNSRSEMNVSTLELGDSALYLCASTLSGGGGEQGEQYFGPGTRLTVT.

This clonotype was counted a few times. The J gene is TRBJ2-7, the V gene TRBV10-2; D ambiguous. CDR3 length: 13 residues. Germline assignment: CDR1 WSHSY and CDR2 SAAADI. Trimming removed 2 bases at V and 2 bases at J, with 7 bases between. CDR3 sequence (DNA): TGCGCCAGCAGTGAGGCAGTTACCTACGAGCAGTACTTC. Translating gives CASSEAVTYEQYF.

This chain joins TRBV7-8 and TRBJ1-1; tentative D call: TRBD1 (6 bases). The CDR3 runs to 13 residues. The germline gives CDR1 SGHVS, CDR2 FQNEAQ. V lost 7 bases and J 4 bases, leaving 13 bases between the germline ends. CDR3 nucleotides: TGTGCCAGCAATCCAGGGGTTGGCACTGAAGCTTTCTTT. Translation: CASNPGVGTEAFF.

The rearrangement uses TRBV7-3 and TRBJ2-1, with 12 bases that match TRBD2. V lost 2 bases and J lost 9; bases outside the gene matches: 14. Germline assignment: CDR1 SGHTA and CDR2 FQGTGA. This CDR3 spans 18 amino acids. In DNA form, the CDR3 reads TGTGCCAGCAGCTTACCGAGTAACCCACTAGCGGGGGGTTCTGAGCAGTTCTTC. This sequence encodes CASSLPSNPLAGGSEQFF. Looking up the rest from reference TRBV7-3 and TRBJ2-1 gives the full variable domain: GAGVSQTPSNKVTEKGKYVELRCDPISGHTALYWYRQSLGQGPEFLIYFQGTGAADDSGLPNDRFFAVRPEGSVSTLKIQRTERGDSAVYLCASSLPSNPLAGGSEQFFGPGTRLTVL.

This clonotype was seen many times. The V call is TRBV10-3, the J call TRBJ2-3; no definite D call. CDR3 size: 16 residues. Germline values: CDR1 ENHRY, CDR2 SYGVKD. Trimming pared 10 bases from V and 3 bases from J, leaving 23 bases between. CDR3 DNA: TGTGCCACCCAAGCCGACCCTTCTACCAGGACAGATACGCAGTATTTT. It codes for CATQADPSTRTDTQYF.

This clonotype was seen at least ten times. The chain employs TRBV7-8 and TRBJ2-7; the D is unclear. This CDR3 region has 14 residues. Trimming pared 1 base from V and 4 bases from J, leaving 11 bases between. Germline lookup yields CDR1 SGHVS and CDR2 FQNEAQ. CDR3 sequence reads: CASSLESASYEQYF. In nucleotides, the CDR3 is TGTGCCAGCAGCTTAGAGTCGGCGTCTTACGAGCAGTACTTC. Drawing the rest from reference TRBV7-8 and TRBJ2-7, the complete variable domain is GAGVSQSPRYKVAKRGQDVALRCDPISGHVSLFWYQQALGQGPEFLTYFQNEAQLDKSGLPSDRFFAERPEGSVSTLKIQRTQQEDSAVYLCASSLESASYEQYFGPGTRLTVT.

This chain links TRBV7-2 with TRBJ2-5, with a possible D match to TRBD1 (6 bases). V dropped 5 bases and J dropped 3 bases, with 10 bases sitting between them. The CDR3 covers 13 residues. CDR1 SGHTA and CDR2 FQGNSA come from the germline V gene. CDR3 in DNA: TGTGCCAGCAGCAGGGGGAAGAAAGAGACCCAGTACTTC. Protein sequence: CASSRGKKETQYF.

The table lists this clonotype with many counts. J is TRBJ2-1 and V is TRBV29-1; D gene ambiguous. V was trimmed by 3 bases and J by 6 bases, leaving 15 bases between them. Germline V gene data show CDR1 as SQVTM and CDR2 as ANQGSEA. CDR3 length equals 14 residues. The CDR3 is CSVDYSPWPNEQFF. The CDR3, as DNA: TGCAGCGTTGATTATTCGCCCTGGCCCAATGAGCAGTTCTTC.

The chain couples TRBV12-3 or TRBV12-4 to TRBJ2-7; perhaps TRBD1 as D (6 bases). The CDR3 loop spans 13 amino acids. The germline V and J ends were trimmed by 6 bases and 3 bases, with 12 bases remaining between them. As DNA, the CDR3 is TGTGCCAGCAGGGTTACAGGGAACTACGAGCAGTACTTC. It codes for CASRVTGNYEQYF.

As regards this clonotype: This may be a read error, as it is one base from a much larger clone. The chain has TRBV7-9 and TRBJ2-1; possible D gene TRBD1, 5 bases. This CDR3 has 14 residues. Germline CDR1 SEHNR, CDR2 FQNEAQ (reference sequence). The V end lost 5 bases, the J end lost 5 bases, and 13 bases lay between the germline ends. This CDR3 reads CASSPRGSHNEQFF. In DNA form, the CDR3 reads TGTGCCAGCAGCCCAAGGGGATCACACAATGAGCAGTTCTTC.

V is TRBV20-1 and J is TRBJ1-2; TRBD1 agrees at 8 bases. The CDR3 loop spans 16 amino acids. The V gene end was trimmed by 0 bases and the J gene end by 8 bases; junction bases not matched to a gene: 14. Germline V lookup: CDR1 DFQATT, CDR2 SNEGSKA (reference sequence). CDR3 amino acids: CSARDPVTAGQGGYTF. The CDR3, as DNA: TGCAGTGCTAGAGATCCGGTCACCGCAGGACAGGGAGGCTACACCTTC.

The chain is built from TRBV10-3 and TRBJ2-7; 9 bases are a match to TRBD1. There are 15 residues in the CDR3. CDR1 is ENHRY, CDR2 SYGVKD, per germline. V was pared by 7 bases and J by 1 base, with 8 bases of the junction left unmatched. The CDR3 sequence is CAITDGQGSSYEQYF. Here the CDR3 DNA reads TGTGCCATCACCGACGGACAGGGGTCGTCCTACGAGCAGTACTTC.

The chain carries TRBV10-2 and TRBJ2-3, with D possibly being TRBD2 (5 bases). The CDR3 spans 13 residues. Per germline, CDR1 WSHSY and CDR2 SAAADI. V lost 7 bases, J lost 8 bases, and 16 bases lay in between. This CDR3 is CASTFSGTGTQYF. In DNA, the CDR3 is TGCGCCAGCACCTTCAGCGGTACGGGTACGCAGTATTTT.

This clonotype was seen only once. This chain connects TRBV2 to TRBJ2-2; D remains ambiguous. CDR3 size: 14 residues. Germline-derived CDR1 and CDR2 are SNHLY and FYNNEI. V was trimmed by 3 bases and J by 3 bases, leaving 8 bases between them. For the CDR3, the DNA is TGTGCCAGCAGTGAGTTCGCAGACACCGGGGAGCTGTTTTTT. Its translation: CASSEFADTGELFF. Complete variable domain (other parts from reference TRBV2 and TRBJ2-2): EPEVTQTPSHQVTQMGQEVILRCVPISNHLYFYWYRQILGQKVEFLVSFYNNEISEKSEIFDDQFSVERPDGSNFTLKIRSTKLEDSAMYFCASSEFADTGELFFGEGSRLTVL.

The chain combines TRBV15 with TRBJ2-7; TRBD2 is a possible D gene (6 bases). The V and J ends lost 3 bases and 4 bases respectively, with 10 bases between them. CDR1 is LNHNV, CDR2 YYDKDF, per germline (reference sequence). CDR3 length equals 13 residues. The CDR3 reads CATSSNGGYEQYF. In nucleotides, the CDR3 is TGTGCCACCAGCAGTAACGGGGGATACGAGCAGTACTTC.

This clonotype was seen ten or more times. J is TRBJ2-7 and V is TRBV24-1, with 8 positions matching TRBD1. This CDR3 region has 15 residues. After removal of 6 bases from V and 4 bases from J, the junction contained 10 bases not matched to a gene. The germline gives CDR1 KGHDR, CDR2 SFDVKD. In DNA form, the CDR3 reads TGTGCCACCAGTCCCGGACAGGGTGTTCTATACGAGCAGTACTTC. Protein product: CATSPGQGVLYEQYF.

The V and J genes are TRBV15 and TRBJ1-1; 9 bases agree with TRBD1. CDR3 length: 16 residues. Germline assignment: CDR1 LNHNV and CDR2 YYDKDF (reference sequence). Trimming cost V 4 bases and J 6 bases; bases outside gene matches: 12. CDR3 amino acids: CATSKTSGTGWSEAFF. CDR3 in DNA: TGTGCCACCAGCAAAACCTCCGGGACAGGGTGGTCTGAAGCTTTCTTT. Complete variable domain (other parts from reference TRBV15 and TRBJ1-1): DAMVIQNPRYQVTQFGKPVTLSCSQTLNHNVMYWYQQKSSQAPKLLFHYYDKDFNNEADTPDNFQSRRPNTSFCFLDIRSPGLGDTAMYLCATSKTSGTGWSEAFFGQGTRLTVV.